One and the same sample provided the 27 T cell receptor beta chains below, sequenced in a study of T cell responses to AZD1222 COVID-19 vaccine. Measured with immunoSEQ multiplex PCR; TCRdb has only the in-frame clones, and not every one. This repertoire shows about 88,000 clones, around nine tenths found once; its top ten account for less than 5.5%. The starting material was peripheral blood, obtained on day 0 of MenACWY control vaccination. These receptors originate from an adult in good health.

The CDR3, as DNA: TGTGCCGCGGGCGGATTTTTGGACACCGGGGAGCTGTTTTTT. Translated, it gives CAAGGFLDTGELFF. This rearrangement joins TRBV24-1 to TRBJ2-2; a possible D gene is TRBD2 (5 bases). CDR1 and CDR2 from the germline V gene are KGHDR and SFDVKD. Trimming pared 12 bases from V and 3 bases from J, leaving 16 bases between. The CDR3 has 14 residues.

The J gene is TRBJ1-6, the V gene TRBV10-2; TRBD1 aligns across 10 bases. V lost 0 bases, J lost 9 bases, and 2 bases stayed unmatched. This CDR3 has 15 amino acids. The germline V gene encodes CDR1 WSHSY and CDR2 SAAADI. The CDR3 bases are TGCGCCAGCAGTGAGTCAGGACAGGGGGGTTCACCCCTCCACTTT. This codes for CASSESGQGGSPLHF.

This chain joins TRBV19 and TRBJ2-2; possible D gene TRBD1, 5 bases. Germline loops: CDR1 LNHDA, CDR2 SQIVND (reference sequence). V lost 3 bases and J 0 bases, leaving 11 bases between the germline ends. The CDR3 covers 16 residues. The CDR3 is CASSMVQGANTGELFF. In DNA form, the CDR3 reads TGTGCCAGTAGTATGGTCCAGGGCGCGAACACCGGGGAGCTGTTTTTT.

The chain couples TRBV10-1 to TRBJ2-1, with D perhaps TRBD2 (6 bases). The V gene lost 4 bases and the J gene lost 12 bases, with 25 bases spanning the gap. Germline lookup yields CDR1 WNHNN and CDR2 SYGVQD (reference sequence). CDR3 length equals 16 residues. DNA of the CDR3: TGCGCCAGCAGTGTTTCTGACGGGGGATTACGGCGTGGGCAGTTCTTC. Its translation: CASSVSDGGLRRGQFF.

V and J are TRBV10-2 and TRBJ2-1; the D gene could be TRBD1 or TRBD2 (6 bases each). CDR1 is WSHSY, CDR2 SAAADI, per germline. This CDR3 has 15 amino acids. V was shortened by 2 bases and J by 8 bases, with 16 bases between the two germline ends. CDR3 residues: CASSEIGGYSDEQFF. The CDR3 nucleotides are TGCGCCAGCAGTGAGATAGGGGGGTATAGTGATGAGCAGTTCTTC.

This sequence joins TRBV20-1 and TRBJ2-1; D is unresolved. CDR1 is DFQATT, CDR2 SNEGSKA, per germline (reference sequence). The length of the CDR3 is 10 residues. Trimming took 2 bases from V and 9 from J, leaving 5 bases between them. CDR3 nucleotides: TGCAGTGCTAGACAGATTGAGCAGTTCTTC. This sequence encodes CSARQIEQFF.

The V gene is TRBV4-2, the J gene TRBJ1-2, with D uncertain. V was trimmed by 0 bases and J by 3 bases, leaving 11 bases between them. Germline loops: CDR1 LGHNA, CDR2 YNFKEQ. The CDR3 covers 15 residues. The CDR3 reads CASSQDHRGDYGYTF. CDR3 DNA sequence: TGTGCCAGCAGCCAAGATCACAGAGGCGACTATGGCTACACCTTC.

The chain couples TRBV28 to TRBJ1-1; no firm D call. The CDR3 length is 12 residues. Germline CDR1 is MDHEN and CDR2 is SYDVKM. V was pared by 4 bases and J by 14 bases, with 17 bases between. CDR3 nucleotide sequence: TGTGCCAGCAGTTACTCGACGTGGGAACGGTTCTTT. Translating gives CASSYSTWERFF.

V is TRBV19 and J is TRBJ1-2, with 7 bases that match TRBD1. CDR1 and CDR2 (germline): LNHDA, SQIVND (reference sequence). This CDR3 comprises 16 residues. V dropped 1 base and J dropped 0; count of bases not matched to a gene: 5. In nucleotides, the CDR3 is TGTGCCAGTAGTATAGGTTCGGGACAGACTAACTATGGCTACACCTTC. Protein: CASSIGSGQTNYGYTF.

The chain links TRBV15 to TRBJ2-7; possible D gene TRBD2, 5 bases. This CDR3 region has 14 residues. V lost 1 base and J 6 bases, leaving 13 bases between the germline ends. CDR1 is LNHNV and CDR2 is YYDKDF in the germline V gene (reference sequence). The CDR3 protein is CATSRARDYLEQYF. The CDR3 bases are TGTGCCACCAGCAGAGCGCGTGACTACCTCGAGCAGTACTTC.

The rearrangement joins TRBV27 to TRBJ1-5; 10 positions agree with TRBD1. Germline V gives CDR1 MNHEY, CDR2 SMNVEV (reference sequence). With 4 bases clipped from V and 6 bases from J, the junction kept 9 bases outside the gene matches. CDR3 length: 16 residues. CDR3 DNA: TGTGCCAGCAGTTCAGATCCGACAGGGGGCGGTCAGCCCCAGCATTTT. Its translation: CASSSDPTGGGQPQHF.

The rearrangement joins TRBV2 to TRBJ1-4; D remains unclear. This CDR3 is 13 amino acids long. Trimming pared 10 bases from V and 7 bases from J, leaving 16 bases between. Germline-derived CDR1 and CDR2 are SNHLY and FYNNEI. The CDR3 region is CATGSSRREKLFF. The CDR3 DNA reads TGTGCCACCGGGAGTTCCCGTCGTGAAAAACTGTTTTTT.

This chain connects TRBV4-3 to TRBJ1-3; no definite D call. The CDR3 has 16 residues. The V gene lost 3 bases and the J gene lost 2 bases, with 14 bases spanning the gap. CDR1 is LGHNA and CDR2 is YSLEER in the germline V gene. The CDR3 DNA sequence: TGCGCCAGCAGCCAGGATACTGGCGGGCCTGGAAACACCATATATTTT. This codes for CASSQDTGGPGNTIYF.

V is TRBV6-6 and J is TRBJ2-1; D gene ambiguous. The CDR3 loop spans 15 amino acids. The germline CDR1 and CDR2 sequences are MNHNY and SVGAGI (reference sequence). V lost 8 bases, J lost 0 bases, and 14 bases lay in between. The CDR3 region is CASAATRSSYNEQFF. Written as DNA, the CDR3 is TGTGCCAGCGCCGCGACTCGAAGCTCCTACAATGAGCAGTTCTTC.

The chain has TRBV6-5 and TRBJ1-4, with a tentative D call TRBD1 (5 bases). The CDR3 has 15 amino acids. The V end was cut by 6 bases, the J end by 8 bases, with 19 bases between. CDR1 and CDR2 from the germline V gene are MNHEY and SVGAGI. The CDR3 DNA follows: TGTGCCAGCAGCCCGGGGGACTCCATGGGGGAAAAACTGTTTTTT. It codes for CASSPGDSMGEKLFF.

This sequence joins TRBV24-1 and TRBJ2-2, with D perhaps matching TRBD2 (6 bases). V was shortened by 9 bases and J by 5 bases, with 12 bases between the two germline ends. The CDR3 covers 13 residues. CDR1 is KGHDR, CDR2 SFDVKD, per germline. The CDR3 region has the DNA TGTGCCACCTTCGGAGGGGCTACCGGGGAGCTGTTTTTT. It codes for CATFGGATGELFF.

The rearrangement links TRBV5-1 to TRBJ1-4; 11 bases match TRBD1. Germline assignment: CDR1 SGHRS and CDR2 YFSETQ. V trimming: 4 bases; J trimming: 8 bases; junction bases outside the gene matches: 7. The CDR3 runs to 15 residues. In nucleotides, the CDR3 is TGCGCCAGCAGCAAGGACAGGGGGCGGGTAGAAAAACTGTTTTTT. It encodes CASSKDRGRVEKLFF. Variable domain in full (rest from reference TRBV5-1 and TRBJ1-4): KAGVTQTPRYLIKTRGQQVTLSCSPISGHRSVSWYQQTPGQGLQFLFEYFSETQRNKGNFPGRFSGRQFSNSRSEMNVSTLELGDSALYLCASSKDRGRVEKLFFGSGTQLSVL.

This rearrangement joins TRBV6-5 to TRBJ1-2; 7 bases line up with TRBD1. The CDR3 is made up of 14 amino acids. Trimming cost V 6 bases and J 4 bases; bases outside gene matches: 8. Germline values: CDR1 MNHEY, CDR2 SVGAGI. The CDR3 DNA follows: TGTGCCAGCAGCCGACAGGGCCCACTCTATGGCTACACCTTC. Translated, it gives CASSRQGPLYGYTF.

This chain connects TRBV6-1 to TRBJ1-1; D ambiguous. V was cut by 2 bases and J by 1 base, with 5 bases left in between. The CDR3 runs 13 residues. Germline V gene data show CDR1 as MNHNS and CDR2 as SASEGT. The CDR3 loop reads CASSETENTEAFF. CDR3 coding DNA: TGTGCCAGCAGTGAAACCGAGAACACTGAAGCTTTCTTT.

The CDR3 loop is CSALDRARSTDTQYF. DNA of the CDR3: TGCAGCGCCCTTGACAGGGCTAGAAGCACAGATACGCAGTATTTT. The gene calls are TRBV29-1 and TRBJ2-3, with TRBD1 matching over 7 bases. CDR1 SQVTM and CDR2 ANQGSEA come from the germline V gene. J lost 0 bases, V lost 7 bases, and 10 bases had no gene match. The CDR3 is 15 amino acids.

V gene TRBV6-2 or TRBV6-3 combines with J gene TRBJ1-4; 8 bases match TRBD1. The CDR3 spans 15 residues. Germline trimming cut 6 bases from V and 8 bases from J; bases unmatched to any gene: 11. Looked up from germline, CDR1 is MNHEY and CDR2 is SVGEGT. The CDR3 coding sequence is TGTGCCAGCAGCTTACCAGGGGGCCGGGAAGAAAAACTGTTTTTT. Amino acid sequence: CASSLPGGREEKLFF.

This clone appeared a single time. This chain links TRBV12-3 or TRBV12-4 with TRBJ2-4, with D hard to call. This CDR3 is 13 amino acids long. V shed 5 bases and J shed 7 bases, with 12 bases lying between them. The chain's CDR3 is CASSGDLGNIQYF. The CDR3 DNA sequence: TGTGCCAGCAGTGGGGATTTAGGGAACATTCAGTACTTC.

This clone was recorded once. The CDR3 here is CASSLASRGPHEQYF. The CDR3 region has the DNA TGCGCCAGCAGCTTGGCGAGCAGGGGGCCCCACGAGCAGTACTTC. The rearrangement links TRBV5-1 to TRBJ2-7; 8 bases match TRBD1. Germline CDR1 and CDR2: SGHRS and YFSETQ. V dropped 0 bases and J dropped 5; count of bases not matched to a gene: 7. The CDR3 loop spans 15 amino acids.

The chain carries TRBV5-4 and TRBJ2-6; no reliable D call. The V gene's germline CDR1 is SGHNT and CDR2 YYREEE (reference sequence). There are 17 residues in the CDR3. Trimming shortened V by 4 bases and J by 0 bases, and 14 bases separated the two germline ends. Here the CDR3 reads CASSPQVLLSGANVLTF. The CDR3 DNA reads TGTGCCAGCAGCCCCCAGGTCCTCCTCTCTGGGGCCAACGTCCTGACTTTC.

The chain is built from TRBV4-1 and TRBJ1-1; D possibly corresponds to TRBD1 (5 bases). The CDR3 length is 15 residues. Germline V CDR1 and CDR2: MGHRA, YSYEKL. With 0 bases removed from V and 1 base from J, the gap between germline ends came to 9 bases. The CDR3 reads CASSQDETENTEAFF. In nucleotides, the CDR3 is TGCGCCAGCAGCCAAGATGAGACAGAGAACACTGAAGCTTTCTTT.

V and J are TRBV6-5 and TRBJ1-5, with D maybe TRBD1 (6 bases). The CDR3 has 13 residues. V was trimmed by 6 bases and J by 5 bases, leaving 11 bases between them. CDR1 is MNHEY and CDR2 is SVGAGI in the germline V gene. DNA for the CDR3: TGTGCCAGCAGACATAGGGGGGATCAGCCCCAGCATTTT. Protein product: CASRHRGDQPQHF.

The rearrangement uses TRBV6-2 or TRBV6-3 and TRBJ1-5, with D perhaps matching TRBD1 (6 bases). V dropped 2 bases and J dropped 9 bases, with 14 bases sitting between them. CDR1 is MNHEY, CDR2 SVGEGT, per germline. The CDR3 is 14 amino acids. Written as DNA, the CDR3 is TGTGCCAGCAGTTACCTGGGGGCCTTCAGGCCCCAGCATTTT. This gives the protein CASSYLGAFRPQHF.